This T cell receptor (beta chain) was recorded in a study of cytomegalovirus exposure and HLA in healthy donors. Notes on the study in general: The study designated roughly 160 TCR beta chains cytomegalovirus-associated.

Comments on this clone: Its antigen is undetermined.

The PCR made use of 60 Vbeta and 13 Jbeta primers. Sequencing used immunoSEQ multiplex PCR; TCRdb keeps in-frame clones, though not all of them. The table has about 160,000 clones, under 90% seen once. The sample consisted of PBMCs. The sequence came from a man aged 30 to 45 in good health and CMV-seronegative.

CDR3 amino acids: CAEPRGPGSNTDTQYF. The CDR3 DNA reads as TGTGCAGAACCCCGCGGACCCGGGAGCAACACAGATACGCAGTATTTT. The chain recombines TRBV21-1 with TRBJ2-3; the table calls TRBD2, which could not be checked here. TRBV21-1 is a known pseudogene. This CDR3 is 16 amino acids long.